This T cell receptor (beta chain) derives from a study of technical replicates of blood from several donors. The CDR3 is 13 residues long. Trimming took 5 bases from V and 7 from J, leaving 12 bases between them. The germline V gene encodes CDR1 SEHNR and CDR2 FQNEAQ (reference sequence). TCRdb's copy holds only in-frame clones and misses some; the assay was immunoSEQ multiplex PCR. This table has 83,000 or so clones, around nine tenths appearing once. The clonotype originates from a human donor in good health. The genes are TRBV7-9 and TRBJ1-5, with D possibly being TRBD1 (5 bases). The sample was T cells isolated from PBMCs. The CDR3 here is CASSLGTGQPQHF. For the CDR3, the DNA is TGTGCCAGCAGCCTAGGGACGGGACAGCCCCAGCATTTT. Full variable domain (outside the CDR3, taken from reference TRBV7-9 and TRBJ1-5): DTGVSQNPRHKITKRGQNVTFRCDPISEHNRLYWYRQTLGQGPEFLTYFQNEAQLEKSRLLSDRFSAERPKGSFSTLEIQRTEQGDSAMYLCASSLGTGQPQHFGDGTRLSIL.